These T cell receptor beta chains were read from a single sample in a study of blood T cell repertoires in COVID-19. Generated by immunoSEQ multiplex PCR, the TCRdb table keeps only in-frame clones and is missing some. This sample yields about 250,000 clones, of which over 65% are seen a single time; approximately 3.2% belongs to the top ten. The sample was peripheral blood. Receptor source: a woman older than 75 with acute or convalescent COVID-19. Each CDR3 is given with its conserved first and last residue.

J: TRBJ1-2; V: TRBV9; CDR3: CASSVVREGSGYTF
J: TRBJ1-2; V: TRBV7-2; CDR3: CASSLAQYGYTF
J: TRBJ1-6; V: TRBV6-5; CDR3: CASRRGTGPSPLHF
J: TRBJ2-5; V: TRBV18; CDR3: CASSPGGQPSQETQYF
J: TRBJ1-5; V: TRBV10-3; CDR3: CAISPYNQPQHF
J: TRBJ1-2; V: TRBV3-1/TRBV3-2; CDR3: CASSLGQGGYTF
J: TRBJ1-1; V: TRBV19; CDR3: CASSFRQGNAEAFF
J: TRBJ1-2; V: TRBV5-5; CDR3: CASSRDRGTYGYTF
J: TRBJ1-1; V: TRBV25-1; CDR3: CASTGQGKNTEAFF
J: TRBJ2-5; V: TRBV19; CDR3: CASSKRGAGKTQYF
J: TRBJ2-7; V: TRBV7-2; CDR3: CASSAPGLPYEQYF
J: TRBJ1-1; V: TRBV29-1; CDR3: CSVRGPMNTEAFF
J: TRBJ2-3; V: TRBV4-1; CDR3: CASSRGSTDTQYF
J: TRBJ1-1; V: TRBV29-1; CDR3: CSVYLREGEPLRNTEAFF
J: TRBJ2-4; V: TRBV19; CDR3: CASSMGGLKNIQYF
J: TRBJ2-6; V: TRBV5-1; CDR3: CASSLVGAGANVLTF
J: TRBJ2-7; V: TRBV9; CDR3: CASSVSAGAPYEQYF
J: TRBJ1-1; V: TRBV6-5; CDR3: CASSYSPRNTEAFF
J: TRBJ2-7; V: TRBV7-9; CDR3: CASSFAGDRGYEQYF
J: TRBJ2-7; V: TRBV5-4; CDR3: CASSVQEVYEQYF
J: TRBJ1-2; V: TRBV6-5; CDR3: CASSYSQGNRAGYTF
J: TRBJ2-1; V: TRBV6-1; CDR3: CASSELASGGRNEQFF
J: TRBJ1-6; V: TRBV3-1/TRBV3-2; CDR3: CASSPTGGSSPLHF
J: TRBJ1-2; V: TRBV4-2; CDR3: CASSQASGQGGTYGYTF
J: TRBJ1-6; V: TRBV5-1; CDR3: CASSWGQGRNNSPLHF
J: TRBJ2-1; V: TRBV29-1; CDR3: CSVGAGQGQFF
J: TRBJ1-1; V: TRBV6-5; CDR3: CASRAEPPNTEAFF
J: TRBJ1-1; V: TRBV6-5; CDR3: CASRAGGEGTEAFF
J: TRBJ1-2; V: TRBV2; CDR3: CASSRQLSNYGYTF
J: TRBJ2-3; V: TRBV5-1; CDR3: CASSFGLVTDTQYF
J: TRBJ2-1; V: TRBV19; CDR3: CASSTAGTGHNEQFF
J: TRBJ2-7; V: TRBV19; CDR3: CASSRESGYEQYF
J: TRBJ1-2; V: TRBV18; CDR3: CASAPGSNYGYTF
J: TRBJ2-1; V: TRBV6-1; CDR3: CASSDQGMMAYNEQFF
J: TRBJ2-1; V: TRBV5-1; CDR3: CASGQGAGYYNEQFF
J: TRBJ1-2; V: TRBV18; CDR3: CASSPWGELNYGYTF
J: TRBJ2-5; V: TRBV5-1; CDR3: CASSLAGVGGGPETQYF
J: TRBJ1-2; V: TRBV6-5; CDR3: CASSYQGGGYGYTF
J: TRBJ2-5; V: TRBV7-9; CDR3: CASSLNAGVLETQYF
J: TRBJ1-1; V: TRBV6-5; CDR3: CASSANSNTEAFF
J: TRBJ2-2; V: TRBV6-1; CDR3: CASSDIDRGTGELFF
J: TRBJ2-1; V: TRBV6-6; CDR3: CASSSGIHYNEQFF
J: TRBJ1-1; V: TRBV12-3/TRBV12-4; CDR3: CAILGGSGTEAFF
J: TRBJ1-1; V: TRBV19; CDR3: CASSQGRNTEAFF
J: TRBJ2-3; V: TRBV18; CDR3: CASSLTSTDTQYF
J: TRBJ2-3; V: TRBV9; CDR3: CASSLGTSGGGDTQYF
J: TRBJ2-3; V: TRBV9; CDR3: CASGPSGGHNTQYF
J: TRBJ2-7; V: TRBV18; CDR3: CASSGGARSYEQYF
J: TRBJ2-1; V: TRBV9; CDR3: CASSESGRNEQFF
J: TRBJ2-7; V: TRBV4-2; CDR3: CASSQDPGSYEQYF
J: TRBJ1-1; V: TRBV5-4; CDR3: CASSSGTGGYTEAFF
J: TRBJ2-2; V: TRBV4-1; CDR3: CASSLGGLAGQFLNTGELFF
J: TRBJ1-5; V: TRBV25-1; CDR3: CASSDYSNQPQHF
J: TRBJ1-1; V: TRBV30; CDR3: CAWSALRTGVNTEAFF
J: TRBJ2-2; V: TRBV6-5; CDR3: CASSYSSGMGTGELFF
J: TRBJ2-7; V: TRBV7-2; CDR3: CASSFSGGDYEQYF
J: TRBJ2-5; V: TRBV11-3; CDR3: CASSQDRGETQYF
J: TRBJ1-4; V: TRBV2; CDR3: CASSERPPGGVGADEKLFF
J: TRBJ2-7; V: TRBV5-4; CDR3: CASSYGTEGLEQYF